The next 7 T cell receptor beta chains were all read from a single sample in a study of blood T cell repertoires in COVID-19. Libraries were prepared by immunoSEQ multiplex PCR; TCRdb keeps only in-frame clonotypes and omits some of them. Of tens of thousands of clones in the sample, roughly 89% were seen once. Sample: peripheral blood. The source is a woman aged 50 to 60 in a cohort sampled during active COVID-19.

Judged by abundance, this clone is medium-sized (0.01 to 0.1%). The chain carries TRBV5-4 and TRBJ1-1; 10 bases align to TRBD1. V dropped 2 bases and J dropped 3; count of bases not matched to a gene: 4. The CDR3 loop spans 15 amino acids. CDR1 and CDR2 from the germline V gene are SGHNT and YYREEE (reference sequence). In DNA, the CDR3 is TGTGCCAGCAGCTTAAGGACAGGGGGAGACACTGAAGCTTTCTTT. As protein: CASSLRTGGDTEAFF.

The chain uses TRBV7-6 and TRBJ1-5, with no clear D. The V gene lost 2 bases and the J gene lost 3 bases, with 11 bases spanning the gap. Germline assignment: CDR1 SGHVS and CDR2 FNYEAQ. This CDR3 has 15 residues. The CDR3 bases are TGTGCCAGCAGCTTAAACGGGTTTAACAATCAGCCCCAGCATTTT. It yields the protein CASSLNGFNNQPQHF.

CDR3: CASSFGTFYEQYF. CDR3 bases: TGTGCCAGCAGCTTTGGCACCTTCTACGAGCAGTACTTC. This rearrangement joins TRBV11-2 to TRBJ2-7; D not certain. CDR3 length equals 13 residues. The germline V gene has CDR1 SGHAT and CDR2 FQNNGV. Trimming removed 3 bases from V and 3 bases from J, with 9 bases in between.

This clone has a handful of counts. The chain couples TRBV6-6 to TRBJ1-1, with 7 positions matching TRBD1. Per germline, CDR1 MNHNY and CDR2 SVGAGI (reference sequence). The CDR3 loop spans 15 amino acids. The V segment lost 6 bases and the J segment 1 base; nucleotides outside the gene matches: 8. The CDR3 DNA reads TGTGCCAGCAGCTTCAGACAGGGAGGGAACACTGAAGCTTTCTTT. Protein product: CASSFRQGGNTEAFF.

V usage is TRBV18 and J usage is TRBJ2-1, with 8 bases that match TRBD1. The CDR3 totals 13 residues. Germline V CDR1 and CDR2: KGHSH, LQKENI. The V and J ends lost 3 bases and 9 bases, in that order; junction bases with no gene match: 4. CDR3 coding DNA: TGTGCCAGCTCACCGACAGGGGTTGCTGAGCAGTTCTTC. Amino acid sequence: CASSPTGVAEQFF.

The chain carries TRBV5-1 and TRBJ1-1; D gene ambiguous. V lost 0 bases to trimming and J lost 3 bases, with 9 bases between them. CDR3 length: 14 amino acids. Germline CDR1 is SGHRS and CDR2 is YFSETQ. The CDR3 is CASSLGSVYTEAFF. The CDR3 DNA reads TGCGCCAGCAGCTTGGGGTCGGTATACACTGAAGCTTTCTTT.

This sequence joins TRBV4-2 and TRBJ1-4; no clear D gene. Trimming left V 0 bases short and J 0 bases short, with 11 bases between. The length of the CDR3 is 17 residues. Germline CDR1 LGHNA, CDR2 YNFKEQ. For the CDR3, the DNA is TGTGCCAGCAGCCAAGATCCAGGTGTTGCAACTAATGAAAAACTGTTTTTT. Its translation: CASSQDPGVATNEKLFF.